This entry concerns a single TCR beta chain. Its target is unknown. CDR1 KGHSH and CDR2 LQKENI come from the germline V gene. V gave up 6 bases and J gave up 8 bases; unmatched junction bases: 12. The CDR3 sequence is 14 residues long. These data belong to a study of T cells in Graves' hyperthyroidism and ophthalmopathy. The study's findings and limits: Ophthalmopathy stood apart from stable hyperthyroidism in a 13 V-J model.

Ophthalmopathy patients all had a Clinical Activity Score of at least 3, a NOSPECS grade of at least 4 and disease under 3 months old. Thyroid ultrasound and orbital computed tomography, with clinical symptoms and serum thyroxine and TRAb, informed diagnoses. RNA transcripts provided the source from which TCR beta CDR3 regions were amplified. RT-PCR in the first round (using the HTBI primer set) targeted the TCR CDR3. In TCRdb, the multiplex PCR reads were re-called with MiXCR into one record per CDR3 protein. Of about 410,000 distinct CDR3 sequences in the sample, about 14% are singletons; the top ten hold roughly 21%.

The TCR comes from a woman younger than 45 with Graves' ophthalmopathy. The chain combines TRBV18 with TRBJ2-7, with 8 bases lining up with TRBD1. The sequenced sample was blood. CDR3 sequence (DNA): TGTGCCAGCTCCCTCGACAGGGGAAAGGACAAGCAGTACTTC. Its protein product is CASSLDRGKDKQYF. The full variable domain, rest sourced from reference TRBV18 and TRBJ2-7, is NAGVMQNPRHLVRRRGQEARLRCSPMKGHSHVYWYRQLPEEGLKFMVYLQKENIIDESGMPKERFSAEFPKEGPSILRIQQVVRGDSAAYFCASSLDRGKDKQYFGPGTRLTVT.